This T cell receptor beta chain was recorded in a study of blood T cell repertoires in COVID-19. Study overall: From the United States, Italy and Spain came samples of acute and convalescent COVID-19. Sources were T cells, B-cell-depleted T cells, or PBMCs; the material itself was cDNA or gDNA.

In the original analysis: Estimation of nucleated cell counts relied on the amplification of reference gene primers. Produced via immunoSEQ multiplex PCR; TCRdb's table is partial and in-frame only. The V and J calls and the clone size are those of that table, but D and trimming were determined from the DNA. The table has 180,000 or so clones, roughly 73% seen once. In germline, CDR1 is PRHDT, CDR2 FYEKMQ (reference sequence). The V segment lost 5 bases and the J segment 0 bases; nucleotides outside the gene matches: 11. There are 17 residues in the CDR3. J is TRBJ1-1 and V is TRBV13; 8 positions agree with TRBD1. The clonotype was recovered from a woman of 80 years or more with active or convalescent COVID-19. The sequenced sample consisted of peripheral blood. The CDR3 sequence is CASSHIPRTGMNTEAFF. CDR3 DNA: TGTGCCAGCAGCCACATACCCCGGACAGGGATGAACACTGAAGCTTTCTTT.